This T cell receptor (beta chain) was identified in a study of blood T cell repertoires in COVID-19. Study information: Samples taken during acute and convalescent COVID-19 were collected in the United States, Italy and Spain. PBMCs, B-cell-depleted T cells, or T cells provided the cDNA or gDNA that made up the material.

The CDR3 sequence is 15 residues long. Germline V gene data show CDR1 as SGHTA and CDR2 as FQGNSA. As regards this clone: Compared with germline, one end of the junction differs, possibly owing to a read error.

Authors' analysis steps: The assay estimated nucleated cells by amplifying reference gene primers. Repertoires were generated with immunoSEQ multiplex PCR, while TCRdb's copy carries only in-frame clones and drops some. The V and J calls and clone size were taken over from that table, and D and trimming were inferred from the DNA. This table holds around 65,000 clones, 65% to 85% found once. The material sequenced was peripheral blood. The sequence was collected from a man aged 60 to 75 with acute or convalescent COVID-19. This rearrangement joins TRBV7-2 to TRBJ2-2; 7 bases are a match to TRBD1. In nucleotides, the CDR3 is TGTGCCAGCACCTTACGGACAGGGAACACCGGGGAGCTGTTTTTT. Protein sequence: CASTLRTGNTGELFF.